This TCR beta chain was observed in a study of brain metastases from non-small cell lung cancer. Findings of the study overall: Brain metastases had lower T-cell infiltration than primary tumors. In about 60% of brain metastases, T-cell clones were expanded compared with matched primary tumors. TCR repertoires overlapped largely between brain metastases and matched primaries.

TCRdb keeps only in-frame clones here, not all; method: immunoSEQ multiplex PCR. The profile shows under 4,500 clones, 90% of them singletons. The CDR3 has 14 amino acids. Trimming cost V 4 bases and J 5 bases, with 14 bases left between them. CDR1 MNHEY and CDR2 SVGEGT come from the germline V gene. This clone has only a few counts. What it recognizes is unknown. The sequencing input was primary lung tumor tissue. The sequence came from a donor aged 40 or over with non-small cell lung cancer. The chain has TRBV6-2 or TRBV6-3 and TRBJ1-2, with D possibly matching TRBD1 (5 bases). CDR3 protein: CASSSPRQQYGYTF. The DNA of the CDR3 is TGTGCCAGCAGTTCCCCCAGACAGCAATATGGCTACACCTTC.